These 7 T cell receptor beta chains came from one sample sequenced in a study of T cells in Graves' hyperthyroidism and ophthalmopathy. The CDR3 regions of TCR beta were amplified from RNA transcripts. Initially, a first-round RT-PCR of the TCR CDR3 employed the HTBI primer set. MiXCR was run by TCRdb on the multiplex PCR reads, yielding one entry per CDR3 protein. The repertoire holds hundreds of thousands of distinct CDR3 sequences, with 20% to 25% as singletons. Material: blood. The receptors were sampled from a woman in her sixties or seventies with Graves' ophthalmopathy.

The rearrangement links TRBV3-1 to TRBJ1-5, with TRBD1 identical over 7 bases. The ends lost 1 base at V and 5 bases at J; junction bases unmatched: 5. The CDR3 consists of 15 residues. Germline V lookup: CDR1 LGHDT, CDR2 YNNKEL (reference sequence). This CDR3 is CASSQGDSPYQPQHF. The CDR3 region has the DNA TGTGCCAGCAGCCAAGGGGACAGCCCATATCAGCCCCAGCATTTT.

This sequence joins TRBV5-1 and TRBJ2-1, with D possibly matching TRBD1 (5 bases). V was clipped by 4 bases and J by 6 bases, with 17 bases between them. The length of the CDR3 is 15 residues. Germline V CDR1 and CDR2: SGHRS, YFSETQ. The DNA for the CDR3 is TGCGCCAGCAGCCAAGACAGATACGGGTCCAATGAGCAGTTCTTC. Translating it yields CASSQDRYGSNEQFF.

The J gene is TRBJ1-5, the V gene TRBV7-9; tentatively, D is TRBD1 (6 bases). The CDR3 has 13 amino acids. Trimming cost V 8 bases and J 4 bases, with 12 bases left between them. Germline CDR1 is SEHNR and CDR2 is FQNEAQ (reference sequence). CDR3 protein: CASRGQANQPQHF. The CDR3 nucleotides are TGTGCCAGCCGGGGACAAGCTAATCAGCCCCAGCATTTT.

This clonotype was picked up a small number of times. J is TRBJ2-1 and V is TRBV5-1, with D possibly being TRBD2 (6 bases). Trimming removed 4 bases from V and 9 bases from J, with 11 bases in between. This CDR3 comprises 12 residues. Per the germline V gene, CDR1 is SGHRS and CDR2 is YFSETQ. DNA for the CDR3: TGCGCCAGCAGCATAGGACTAAGTGAGCAGTTCTTC. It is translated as CASSIGLSEQFF. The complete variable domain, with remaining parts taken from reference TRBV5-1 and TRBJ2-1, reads KAGVTQTPRYLIKTRGQQVTLSCSPISGHRSVSWYQQTPGQGLQFLFEYFSETQRNKGNFPGRFSGRQFSNSRSEMNVSTLELGDSALYLCASSIGLSEQFFGPGTRLTVL.

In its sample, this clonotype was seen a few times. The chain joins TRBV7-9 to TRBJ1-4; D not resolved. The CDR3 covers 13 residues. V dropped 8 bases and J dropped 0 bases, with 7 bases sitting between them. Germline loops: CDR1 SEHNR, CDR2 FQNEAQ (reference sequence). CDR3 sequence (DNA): TGTGCCAGCCGGAGTGCAACTAATGAAAAACTGTTTTTT. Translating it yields CASRSATNEKLFF.

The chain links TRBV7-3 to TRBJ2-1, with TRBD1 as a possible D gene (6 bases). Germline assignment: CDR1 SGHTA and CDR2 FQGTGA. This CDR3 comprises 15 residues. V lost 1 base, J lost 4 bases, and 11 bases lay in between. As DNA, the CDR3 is TGTGCCAGCAGCTTAAGGGCAGGGGAGTACAATGAGCAGTTCTTC. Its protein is CASSLRAGEYNEQFF. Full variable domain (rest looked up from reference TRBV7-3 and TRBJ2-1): GAGVSQTPSNKVTEKGKYVELRCDPISGHTALYWYRQSLGQGPEFLIYFQGTGAADDSGLPNDRFFAVRPEGSVSTLKIQRTERGDSAVYLCASSLRAGEYNEQFFGPGTRLTVL.

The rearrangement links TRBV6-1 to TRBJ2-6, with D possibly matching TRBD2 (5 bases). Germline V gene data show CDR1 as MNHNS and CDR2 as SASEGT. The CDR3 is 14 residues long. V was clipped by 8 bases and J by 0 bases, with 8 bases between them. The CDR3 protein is CASGSGSGANVLTF. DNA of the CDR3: TGTGCCAGCGGGAGTGGCTCTGGGGCCAACGTCCTGACTTTC.